Below, one TCR beta chain is given with its context. Its antigen is as yet unknown. Data came from immunoSEQ multiplex PCR; TCRdb stores just in-frame clones and leaves some out. The table has about 380,000 clones, about 96% seen once. The data are from a study of shared clonotypes between healthy human individuals. Study-wide results and caveats: At large depth, rarefaction still showed sorted-subset sequencing to be incomplete.

Germline V lookup: CDR1 MNHNS, CDR2 SASEGT. The V and J ends lost 3 bases and 6 bases respectively, with 9 bases between them. CDR3 length: 13 amino acids. This receptor was identified in a man in his thirties or forties in good health. Sample: memory CD8+ T cells sorted from blood. Subset specified: CD45RO+ cells pooled with CCR7-negative TemRA cells. The genes are TRBV6-1 and TRBJ2-1, with D possibly called TRBD1 or TRBD2 (5 bases each). CDR3: CASSERGTNEQFF. CDR3 nucleotide sequence: TGTGCCAGCAGTGAGCGAGGGACCAATGAGCAGTTCTTC.